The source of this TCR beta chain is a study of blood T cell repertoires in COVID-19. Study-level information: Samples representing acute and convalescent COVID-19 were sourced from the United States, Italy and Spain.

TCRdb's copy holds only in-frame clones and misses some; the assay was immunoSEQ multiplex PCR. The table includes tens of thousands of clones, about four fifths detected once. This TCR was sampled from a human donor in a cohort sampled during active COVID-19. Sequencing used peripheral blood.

CDR3: CASSFTTDYEQYV. CDR3 nucleotide sequence: TGTGCCAGCAGCTTTACGACAGACTACGAGCAGTACGTC. The V gene is TRBV11-3, the J gene TRBJ2-7; possibly TRBD1 for D (5 bases). There are 13 residues in the CDR3. Trimming took 3 bases from V and 3 from J, leaving 9 bases between them. From germline, CDR1 is SGHNT and CDR2 YENEEA.